These 25 T cell receptor beta chains were sequenced from one sample in a study of PD-L1 blockade in urothelial cancer. Data came from immunoSEQ multiplex PCR; TCRdb stores just in-frame clones and leaves some out. Found here are about 130,000 clones, about 84% of them singletons; the top ten hold 2.4%. Specified time point: peripheral blood 6 weeks after treatment start. The sample in question was PBMCs, obtained around atezolizumab (anti-PD-L1) treatment. The receptors were gathered from a man in his fifties with urothelial cancer.

The chain is built from TRBV6-1 and TRBJ1-2; TRBD1 might be the D (5 bases). Deletions cut 4 bases from V and 6 bases from J, with 12 bases between. There are 13 residues in the CDR3. Germline V gene lookup returns CDR1 MNHNS and CDR2 SASEGT. The CDR3 region has the DNA TGTGCCAGCAGTGCCCGACAGACCGATGGCTACACCTTC. Its protein is CASSARQTDGYTF.

V usage is TRBV7-2 and J usage is TRBJ1-1, with D possibly being TRBD1 (6 bases). CDR1 and CDR2 from the germline V gene are SGHTA and FQGNSA. The CDR3 is made up of 15 amino acids. Trimming removed 5 bases at V and 1 base at J, with 14 bases between. The CDR3 sequence is CASSGRQATNTEAFF. The DNA for the CDR3 is TGTGCCAGCAGCGGTCGACAGGCGACGAACACTGAAGCTTTCTTT. Combining the CDR3 with reference TRBV7-2 and TRBJ1-1 gives the whole variable domain GAGVSQSPSNKVTEKGKDVELRCDPISGHTALYWYRQSLGQGLEFLIYFQGNSAPDKSGLPSDRFSAERTGGSVSTLTIQRTQQEDSAVYLCASSGRQATNTEAFFGQGTRLTVV.

CDR3 in amino acids: CASTEPGLAYEQYF. DNA for the CDR3: TGTGCCAGTACGGAACCGGGACTAGCCTACGAGCAGTACTTC. The chain joins TRBV28 to TRBJ2-7, with 8 bases lining up with TRBD2. J lost 2 bases, V lost 9 bases, and 9 bases had no gene match. CDR3 length equals 14 residues. The germline V gene encodes CDR1 MDHEN and CDR2 SYDVKM.

DNA of the CDR3: TGTGCCAGCAGCGCCCAAGGGGTTGGGGAGACCCAGTACTTC. It specifies CASSAQGVGETQYF. The chain has TRBV7-6 and TRBJ2-5; TRBD1 is a possible D gene (5 bases). From germline, CDR1 is SGHVS and CDR2 FNYEAQ. CDR3 length equals 14 residues. The germline V and J ends were trimmed by 5 bases and 5 bases, with 15 bases remaining between them. The full variable domain, rest sourced from reference TRBV7-6 and TRBJ2-5, is GAGVSQSPRYKVTKRGQDVALRCDPISGHVSLYWYRQALGQGPEFLTYFNYEAQQDKSGLPNDRFSAERPEGSISTLTIQRTEQRDSAMYRCASSAQGVGETQYFGPGTRLLVL.

V gene TRBV7-8 combines with J gene TRBJ2-2; D might be TRBD2 (5 bases). Trimming stripped 3 bases from V and 5 bases from J, with 7 bases between. The CDR3 sequence is 13 residues long. The germline CDR1 and CDR2 sequences are SGHVS and FQNEAQ. CDR3 loop: CASSFRETGELFF. For the CDR3, the DNA is TGTGCCAGCAGCTTTAGGGAGACCGGGGAGCTGTTTTTT.

The V gene is TRBV28, the J gene TRBJ2-7; D might be TRBD1 (6 bases). V gave up 7 bases and J gave up 0 bases, with 10 bases separating them. Germline V gives CDR1 MDHEN, CDR2 SYDVKM. This CDR3 has 13 residues. CDR3 in amino acids: CASTGTPSYEQYF. CDR3 in DNA: TGTGCCAGCACTGGGACACCCTCCTACGAGCAGTACTTC.

V usage is TRBV7-3 and J usage is TRBJ2-2; TRBD1 agrees at 7 bases. The CDR3 loop spans 15 amino acids. The junction had 0 bases not matched to a gene; V was cut back by 2 bases and J by 0 bases. Germline loops: CDR1 SGHTA, CDR2 FQGTGA. The CDR3 spells CASSLGTANTGELFF. The CDR3 DNA follows: TGTGCCAGCAGCTTAGGGACAGCGAACACCGGGGAGCTGTTTTTT. Based on the CDR3 plus reference TRBV7-3 and TRBJ2-2, the full variable domain is GAGVSQTPSNKVTEKGKYVELRCDPISGHTALYWYRQSLGQGPEFLIYFQGTGAADDSGLPNDRFFAVRPEGSVSTLKIQRTERGDSAVYLCASSLGTANTGELFFGEGSRLTVL.

The CDR3 here is CSVEDFGTSGSLRYNEQFF. CDR3 nucleotides: TGCAGCGTTGAAGATTTCGGGACTAGCGGGAGTCTACGTTACAATGAGCAGTTCTTC. This chain joins TRBV29-1 and TRBJ2-1; 14 bases line up with TRBD2. Germline CDR1 reads SQVTM; CDR2 reads ANQGSEA. J was trimmed by 4 bases and V by 0 bases; bases with no gene match: 11. CDR3 length: 19 residues.

The rearrangement uses TRBV7-3 and TRBJ2-3; 9 bases align to TRBD2. Germline assignment: CDR1 SGHTA and CDR2 FQGTGA. The CDR3 is made up of 17 amino acids. The V segment lost 5 bases and the J segment 1 base; nucleotides outside the gene matches: 10. CDR3 DNA sequence: TGTGCCAGCAGCCTCTATCTGAGGACTAGCGGCACAGATACGCAGTATTTT. Amino acid sequence: CASSLYLRTSGTDTQYF.

The chain combines TRBV28 with TRBJ1-1; D unclear. V shed 10 bases and J shed 2 bases, with 17 bases lying between them. The CDR3 covers 14 residues. Germline lookup yields CDR1 MDHEN and CDR2 SYDVKM. CDR3 protein: CATRGHWSNTEAFF. CDR3 in DNA: TGTGCCACCCGAGGGCACTGGAGTAACACTGAAGCTTTCTTT.

The chain has TRBV5-6 and TRBJ1-1; D not certain. Trimming left V 6 bases short and J 5 bases short, with 14 bases between. The CDR3 is 13 amino acids. Germline V lookup: CDR1 SGHDT, CDR2 YYEEEE. CDR3 sequence (DNA): TGTGCCAGCACCGACGGCGGGGTAACTGAAGCTTTCTTT. Translating it yields CASTDGGVTEAFF.

Turning to this clone: Other DNA sequences in this sample translate to the same CDR3. The chain uses TRBV20-1 and TRBJ2-1; tentative D call: TRBD1 (5 bases). The germline V gene encodes CDR1 DFQATT and CDR2 SNEGSKA (reference sequence). The length of the CDR3 is 11 residues. V lost 2 bases and J 6 bases, leaving 5 bases between the germline ends. The DNA of the CDR3 is TGCAGTGCTAGAAGGGGCAATGAGCAGTTCTTC. Residues: CSARRGNEQFF.

The rearrangement uses TRBV6-1 and TRBJ2-7; the match to TRBD2 covers 9 bases. In germline, CDR1 is MNHNS, CDR2 SASEGT. V was clipped by 7 bases and J by 9 bases; unmatched bases: 16. This CDR3 region has 15 residues. The CDR3 region is CASIMAGTSWLGQYF. DNA for the CDR3: TGTGCCAGCATTATGGCCGGGACTAGCTGGTTAGGGCAGTACTTC.

The V call is TRBV7-6, the J call TRBJ2-5; D gene uncertain. Looked up from germline, CDR1 is SGHVS and CDR2 is FNYEAQ. This CDR3 has 14 residues. The V end lost 1 base, the J end lost 4 bases, and 10 bases lay between the germline ends. The CDR3 region has the DNA TGTGCCAGCAGCTTAGTAGGTGGGCGAGAGACCCAGTACTTC. It is translated as CASSLVGGRETQYF.

The chain joins TRBV14 to TRBJ2-5; 7 positions match TRBD1. CDR3 length: 15 amino acids. J was trimmed by 7 bases and V by 4 bases; bases with no gene match: 12. The germline V gene has CDR1 SGHDN and CDR2 FVKESK. The CDR3: CASSPLTGAQGTQYF. CDR3 DNA sequence: TGTGCCAGCAGCCCCCTAACAGGGGCGCAGGGGACCCAGTACTTC.

In this sample, this clone turned up a few times. V gene TRBV2 combines with J gene TRBJ1-2, with a weak D call TRBD1 (5 bases). In germline, CDR1 is SNHLY, CDR2 FYNNEI. This CDR3 comprises 12 residues. Trimming shortened V by 7 bases and J by 4 bases, and 10 bases separated the two germline ends. CDR3 bases: TGTGCCAGCACGGGGGGTGGCTATGGCTACACCTTC. Translated: CASTGGGYGYTF.

The chain couples TRBV5-4 to TRBJ2-7; TRBD2 aligns across 12 bases. The CDR3 length is 14 residues. Germline CDR1 and CDR2: SGHNT and YYREEE (reference sequence). V lost 1 base to trimming and J lost 4 bases; unmatched junction nucleotides: 0. This CDR3 is CASSLLAGGYEQYF. In nucleotides, the CDR3 is TGTGCCAGCAGCTTGCTAGCGGGAGGGTACGAGCAGTACTTC. Combining the CDR3 with reference TRBV5-4 and TRBJ2-7 gives the whole variable domain ETGVTQSPTHLIKTRGQQVTLRCSSQSGHNTVSWYQQALGQGPQFIFQYYREEENGRGNFPPRFSGLQFPNYSSELNVNALELDDSALYLCASSLLAGGYEQYFGPGTRLTVT.

Comments on this clone: The sample carries other DNA sequences with the same CDR3. The chain couples TRBV9 to TRBJ2-3; 12 nucleotides agree with TRBD2. The germline V gene has CDR1 SGDLS and CDR2 YYNGEE. After removal of 4 bases from V and 0 bases from J, the junction contained 3 bases not matched to a gene. The CDR3 sequence is 16 residues long. The CDR3 is CASSPGLAGSTDTQYF. CDR3 sequence (DNA): TGTGCCAGCAGCCCGGGACTAGCGGGCAGCACAGATACGCAGTATTTT.

The CDR3 DNA is TGTGCCAGCAGTGGAATTAGACAGGGGGCTGGCTACACCTTC. Its translation is CASSGIRQGAGYTF. The rearrangement links TRBV2 to TRBJ1-2, with 10 bases that match TRBD1. CDR1 and CDR2 from the germline V gene are SNHLY and FYNNEI. The CDR3 length is 14 residues. J lost 7 bases, V lost 4 bases, and 6 bases had no gene match.

This chain links TRBV7-6 with TRBJ1-4; no reliable D call. Trimming took off 1 base at V and 4 bases at J, with 13 bases between the two ends. Looked up from germline, CDR1 is SGHVS and CDR2 is FNYEAQ. The CDR3 has 16 amino acids. DNA of the CDR3: TGTGCCAGCAGCTTAGGGGCCCAGGTGCTTAATGAAAAACTGTTTTTT. It translates to CASSLGAQVLNEKLFF.

V is TRBV5-5 and J is TRBJ2-2; 9 bases fit TRBD1. V shed 0 bases and J 6 bases; nucleotides not matched to a gene: 6. The CDR3 loop spans 16 amino acids. CDR1 is SGHKS, CDR2 YYEKEE, per germline (reference sequence). The CDR3 sequence is CASSLARTGVSGELFF. The CDR3 coding sequence is TGTGCCAGCAGCTTGGCTCGGACAGGGGTGTCCGGGGAGCTGTTTTTT.

The chain links TRBV28 to TRBJ1-1, with D perhaps matching TRBD1 (5 bases). Germline V lookup: CDR1 MDHEN, CDR2 SYDVKM. The CDR3 covers 13 residues. V gave up 6 bases and J gave up 0 bases, with 8 bases separating them. The CDR3 DNA reads as TGTGCCAGCAGAGACAGACTGAACACTGAAGCTTTCTTT. The encoded protein is CASRDRLNTEAFF.

The table lists this clone with a count of one. This chain uses TRBV19 with TRBJ2-7, with a tentative D call TRBD2 (5 bases). The V end was cut by 6 bases, the J end by 7 bases, with 16 bases between. Germline assignment: CDR1 LNHDA and CDR2 SQIVND (reference sequence). This CDR3 contains 13 residues. In DNA, the CDR3 is TGTGCCAGTAGACCCGGGCCCCCGGGGGAGCAGTACTTC. This gives the protein CASRPGPPGEQYF.

V and J are TRBV5-1 and TRBJ1-3; D is uncertain. V lost 4 bases and J 0 bases, leaving 5 bases between the germline ends. CDR1 and CDR2 from the germline V gene are SGHRS and YFSETQ. The CDR3 runs 13 residues. CDR3 coding DNA: TGCGCCAGCAGCGCGGGCTCTGGAAACACCATATATTTT. It is translated as CASSAGSGNTIYF.

V gene TRBV6-5 combines with J gene TRBJ2-3; 8 nucleotides agree with TRBD2. The CDR3 covers 15 residues. CDR1 is MNHEY and CDR2 is SVGAGI in the germline V gene. J lost 5 bases, V lost 0 bases, and 4 bases had no gene match. The CDR3 nucleotides read TGTGCCAGCAGTTACTCTCCCGGGAGGGGAGATACGCAGTATTTT. This encodes CASSYSPGRGDTQYF.